Below, 8 T cell receptor beta chains from the same sample are listed, as sequenced in a study of CD8 T cells in Susac syndrome. Reverse transcription of roughly 0.5 to 1 ug RNA was carried out with random hexamers. TCRdb fed the immunoSEQ multiplex PCR reads into MiXCR, producing one record per CDR3 protein. The sample comprises 150,000 to 160,000 distinct CDR3 sequences, roughly 95% of which are singletons, and roughly 0.15% rests with the top ten. Sequencing was done on a sample of CD8+ T cells from PBMCs. Source of these receptors: a human donor with multiple sclerosis.

The J gene is TRBJ2-5, the V gene TRBV5-6; D remains ambiguous. The CDR3 extends over 14 amino acids. V was clipped by 0 bases and J by 0 bases, with 6 bases between them. CDR1 is SGHDT and CDR2 is YYEEEE in the germline V gene. CDR3 nucleotides: TGTGCCAGCAGCTTGGGTGGAAACCAAGAGACCCAGTACTTC. Translating it yields CASSLGGNQETQYF.

This clonotype was counted once. V usage is TRBV15 and J usage is TRBJ2-5; D possibly corresponds to TRBD1 (6 bases). The V gene's germline CDR1 is LNHNV and CDR2 YYDKDF (reference sequence). Trimming shortened V by 4 bases and J by 9 bases, and 15 bases separated the two germline ends. The CDR3 runs to 13 residues. The CDR3 region has the DNA TGTGCCACCAGCACACCAGGACAGTGGGCCCAGTACTTC. It encodes CATSTPGQWAQYF.

The chain is built from TRBV15 and TRBJ2-1; D unresolved. The CDR3 spans 11 residues. Germline V gives CDR1 LNHNV, CDR2 YYDKDF (reference sequence). V lost 3 bases to trimming and J lost 5 bases, with 2 bases between them. As DNA, the CDR3 is TGTGCCACCAGCAGGGACAATGAGCAGTTCTTC. Protein product: CATSRDNEQFF.

The chain employs TRBV6-5 and TRBJ2-7; D is ambiguous. The V and J ends lost 5 bases and 7 bases respectively, with 21 bases between them. The V gene's germline CDR1 is MNHEY and CDR2 SVGAGI. The CDR3 is made up of 15 amino acids. CDR3 protein: CASSPRRPAVGEQYF. The DNA for the CDR3 is TGTGCCAGCAGTCCCCGGCGACCGGCCGTAGGGGAGCAGTACTTC.

The J gene is TRBJ2-3, the V gene TRBV18; tentatively, D is TRBD2 (5 bases). CDR1 and CDR2 from the germline V gene are KGHSH and LQKENI. Trimming removed 0 bases from V and 0 bases from J, with 10 bases in between. The CDR3 has 16 amino acids. CDR3: CASSPPRERSTDTQYF. DNA for the CDR3: TGTGCCAGCTCACCACCGAGGGAGCGTAGCACAGATACGCAGTATTTT.

The chain links TRBV3-1 to TRBJ1-1; no definite D call. The CDR3 consists of 14 residues. Trimming shortened V by 1 base and J by 3 bases, and 9 bases separated the two germline ends. Germline V gives CDR1 LGHDT, CDR2 YNNKEL (reference sequence). The DNA for the CDR3 is TGTGCCAGCAGCCAAGGGCAGGCGTACACTGAAGCTTTCTTT. Amino acid sequence: CASSQGQAYTEAFF.

In DNA form, the CDR3 reads TGTGCCTGGAGTGTAAGTGACGCGACCTACGAGCAGTACGTC. It yields the protein CAWSVSDATYEQYV. The chain is built from TRBV30 and TRBJ2-7; D not resolved. Trimming removed 0 bases at V and 2 bases at J, with 11 bases between. Germline lookup yields CDR1 GTSNPN and CDR2 SVGIG (reference sequence). The CDR3 has 14 amino acids.

The chain carries TRBV5-1 and TRBJ2-3; TRBD2 matches at 11 bases. The CDR3 spans 18 residues. Trimming removed 0 bases from V and 0 bases from J; junction bases left unmatched: 6. Germline CDR1 SGHRS, CDR2 YFSETQ. The CDR3 sequence: CASSLALAGETSTDTQYF. The CDR3 DNA is TGCGCCAGCAGCTTGGCACTAGCGGGGGAAACTAGCACAGATACGCAGTATTTT.